This TCR beta chain was sequenced in a study of regulatory T cells in long-lasting Graves disease. General observations from the study: Newly diagnosed Graves' patients had higher TCR diversity than persistent ones. Persistent patients had a count of shared public clonotypes (over 2,500) that exceeded that of new patients (around 970).

The TCR beta library used iRepertoire HTBI primers with Arm-PCR amplification of CDR3. TCRdb itself ran the multiplex PCR reads through MiXCR, one entry per CDR3 protein. The sample records a few hundred thousand distinct CDR3 sequences, approximately 15% being singletons. Germline values: CDR1 LGHNA, CDR2 YSLEER. CDR3 size: 13 residues. With 1 base removed from V and 6 bases from J, the gap between germline ends came to 7 bases. This clonotype was detected many times. Its antigen is undetermined. Time point reported: newly diagnosed GD, antithyroid drugs for less than 3 months. RNA from PBMCs was the source of the TCR library. These data are also associated with another study on T cells in Graves' hyperthyroidism and ophthalmopathy. This second study says: The study enrolled patients aged 18 to 65 with newly diagnosed hyperthyroidism of under 2 months' duration.

The TCR was taken from a man between 40 and 49 years old with Graves disease. The sample was peripheral blood mononuclear cells (PBMCs), taken at new diagnosis, from a patient treated with antithyroid drugs. The chain recombines TRBV4-3 with TRBJ2-4; no definite D call. The CDR3 sequence: CASSQGGGNIQYF. The CDR3, as DNA: TGCGCCAGCAGCCAAGGGGGTGGAAACATTCAGTACTTC.